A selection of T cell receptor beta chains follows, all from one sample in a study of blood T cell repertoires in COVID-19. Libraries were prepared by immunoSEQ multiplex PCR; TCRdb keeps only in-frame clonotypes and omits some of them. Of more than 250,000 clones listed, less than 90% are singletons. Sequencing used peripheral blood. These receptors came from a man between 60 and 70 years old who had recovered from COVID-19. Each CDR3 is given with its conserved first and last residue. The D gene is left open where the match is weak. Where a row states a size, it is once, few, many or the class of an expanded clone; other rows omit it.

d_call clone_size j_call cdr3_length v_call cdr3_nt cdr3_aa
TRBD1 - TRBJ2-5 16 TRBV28 TGTGCCAGCACCCAAACCGGGACAGGGGGCCTGGAGACCCAGTACTTC CASTQTGTGGLETQYF
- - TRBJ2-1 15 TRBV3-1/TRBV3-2 TGTGCCAGCAGCCAAGACCCGAGCTCCTACAATGAGCAGTTCTTC CASSQDPSSYNEQFF
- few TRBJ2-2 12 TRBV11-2 TGTGCCAGCAGCTTAGGGGGCAGGGAGCTGTTTTTT CASSLGGRELFF
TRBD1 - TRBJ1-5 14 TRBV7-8 TGTGCCAGCAGTCGGGACAGCGTAAATCAGCCCCAGCATTTT CASSRDSVNQPQHF
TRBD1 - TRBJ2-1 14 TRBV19 TGTGCCAGTAGTAGGACAGGGGCCTACAATGAGCAGTTCTTC CASSRTGAYNEQFF
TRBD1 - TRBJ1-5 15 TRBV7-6 TGTGCCAGCAGGTTGGGACAGAATAGCAATCAGCCCCAGCATTTT CASRLGQNSNQPQHF
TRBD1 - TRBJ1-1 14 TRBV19 TGTGCCAGTAGTATTACAGGGGTGAACACTGAAGCTTTCTTT CASSITGVNTEAFF
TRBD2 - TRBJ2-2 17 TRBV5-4 TGTGCCAGCAGCTCGGGCGGGGGGCACGCGAACACCGGGGAGCTGTTTTTT CASSSGGGHANTGELFF
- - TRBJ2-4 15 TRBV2 TGTGCCAGCAGTGAAAACAGGGTGGGCAAAAACATTCAGTACTTC CASSENRVGKNIQYF
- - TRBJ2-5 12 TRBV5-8 TGTGCCAGCAGGGCGGGTCTCGAGACCCAGTACTTC CASRAGLETQYF
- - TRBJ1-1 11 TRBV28 TGTGCCGCCCGGGGGAACACTGAAGCTTTCTTT CAARGNTEAFF
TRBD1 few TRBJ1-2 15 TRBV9 TGTGCCAGCACCCCCGGGGACAGGGCCCTTCATGGCTACACCTTC CASTPGDRALHGYTF
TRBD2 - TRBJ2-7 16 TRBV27 TGTGCCAGCAGTCCACGAGGCCTAGCGGGGGCCTACGAGCAGTACTTC CASSPRGLAGAYEQYF
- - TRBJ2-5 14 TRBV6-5 TGTGCCAGCATGAGGACTACCCTCCAAGAGACCCAGTACTTC CASMRTTLQETQYF
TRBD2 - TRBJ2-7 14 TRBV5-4 TGTGCCAGCAGCCCCCTAGCGGGGTCCTACGAGCAGTACTTC CASSPLAGSYEQYF
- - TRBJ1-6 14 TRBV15 TGTGCCACCAGCAGAGACAACAAGGGGCTCCTCCTCCACTTT CATSRDNKGLLLHF
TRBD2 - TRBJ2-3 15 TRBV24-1 TGTGCCACCAGTTCCGGACTAGCGGGGACAGATACGCAGTATTTT CATSSGLAGTDTQYF
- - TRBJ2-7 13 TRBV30 TGTGCCTGGAAGGGCGGACGCGGAGGGGAGCAGTACTTC CAWKGGRGGEQYF
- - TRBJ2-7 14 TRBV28 TGTGCCAGCAGTCCGCTCGAAACAGTCTACGAGCAGTACTTC CASSPLETVYEQYF
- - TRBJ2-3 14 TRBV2 TGTGCCAGCACCCGGGGTCTTGTAACAGATACGCAGTATTTT CASTRGLVTDTQYF
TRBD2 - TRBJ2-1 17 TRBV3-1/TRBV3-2 TGTGCCAGCAGCCAAGGCCTAGCGGGGGGCCGGTACAATGAGCAGTTCTTC CASSQGLAGGRYNEQFF
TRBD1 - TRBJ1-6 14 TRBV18 TGTGCCAGCTCTCGAGACAGGGACAATTCACCCCTCCACTTT CASSRDRDNSPLHF
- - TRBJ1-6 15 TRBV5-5 TGTGCCAGCAGCCTACGAGGGGGTCTGGATTCACCCCTCCACTTT CASSLRGGLDSPLHF
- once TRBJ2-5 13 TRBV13 TGTGCCAGCAGCACCCACCAGGCCGAGACCCAGTACTTC CASSTHQAETQYF
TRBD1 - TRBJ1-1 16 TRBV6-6 TGTGCCAGCAGTTACTCGAAGGACAGGGGTCACACTGAAGCTTTCTTT CASSYSKDRGHTEAFF
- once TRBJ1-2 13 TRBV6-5 TGTGCCAGCAGACAAGGACGGGGTATAGGCTACACCTTC CASRQGRGIGYTF
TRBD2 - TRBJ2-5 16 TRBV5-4 TGTGCCAGCAGCAAGCAGACTAGCGGGAGTCAAGAGACCCAGTACTTC CASSKQTSGSQETQYF
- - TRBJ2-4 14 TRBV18 TGTGCCAGCTCACTACAGGTAGCCAAAAACATTCAGTACTTC CASSLQVAKNIQYF
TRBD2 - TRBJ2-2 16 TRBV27 TGTGCCAGCACCCGCAGCGGCGGGAGTAGAACCGGGGAGCTGTTTTTT CASTRSGGSRTGELFF
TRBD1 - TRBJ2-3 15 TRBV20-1 TGCAGTGCTAGTTCCGGGACAGGGGGAATAGATACGCAGTATTTT CSASSGTGGIDTQYF
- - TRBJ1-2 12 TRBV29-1 TGCAGCGTCGACATAACAGGGTCGGGCTACACCTTC CSVDITGSGYTF
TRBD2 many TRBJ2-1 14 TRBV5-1 TGCGCCAGCAGCTTGGGAGGGACTAACAATGAGCAGTTCTTC CASSLGGTNNEQFF
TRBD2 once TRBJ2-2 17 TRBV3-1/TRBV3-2 TGTGCCAGCAGCCAAGCTGCTAGCGGGGGAAACACCGGGGAGCTGTTTTTT CASSQAASGGNTGELFF
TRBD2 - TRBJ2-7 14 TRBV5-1 TGCGCCAGCAGCGTAAGACTAGCGGGCTACGAGCAGTACTTC CASSVRLAGYEQYF
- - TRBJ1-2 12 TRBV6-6 TGTGCCAGCACCTACAGTGGGGGCGGCTACACCTTC CASTYSGGGYTF
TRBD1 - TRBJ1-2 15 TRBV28 TGTGCCAGCAGAGATTACAGGGGGGCTAACTATGGCTACACCTTC CASRDYRGANYGYTF
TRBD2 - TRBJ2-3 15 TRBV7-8 TGTGCCAGCAGCCAGGGGACTAGCGGGAGAGATACGCAGTATTTT CASSQGTSGRDTQYF
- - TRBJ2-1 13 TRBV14 TGTGCCAGCAGGACAGGCGAGAGCAATGAGCAGTTCTTC CASRTGESNEQFF
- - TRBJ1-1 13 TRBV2 TGTGCCAGCAGTGACAGGGAATTGGGAGAAGCTTTCTTT CASSDRELGEAFF
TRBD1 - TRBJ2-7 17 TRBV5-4 TGTGCCAGCAGCCCCGGACAGGGCGGGATTCCTGTCTACGAGCAGTACTTC CASSPGQGGIPVYEQYF
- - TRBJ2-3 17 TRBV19 TGTGCCAGTAGTGAGTCGGCGCGGCGGCGACGCACAGATACGCAGTATTTT CASSESARRRRTDTQYF
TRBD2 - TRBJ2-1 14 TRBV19 TGTGCCAGTAGTTGGACTAGCGGGAGTAATGAGCAGTTCTTC CASSWTSGSNEQFF
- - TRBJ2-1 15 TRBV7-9 TGTGCCAGCAGCTTAGGCCGCGAGAGGGTCGATGAGCAGTTCTTC CASSLGRERVDEQFF
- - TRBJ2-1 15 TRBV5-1 TGCGCCAGCAGCTTATTAGCGGCGCCGGACAATGAGCAGTTCTTC CASSLLAAPDNEQFF
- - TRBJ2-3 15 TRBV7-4 TGTGCCAGCACCAACGAGGCAGGGTTCACAGATACGCAGTATTTT CASTNEAGFTDTQYF
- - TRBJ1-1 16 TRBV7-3 TGTGCCAGCAGCTTAGACAAGGGGCTTGGGGACACTGAAGCTTTCTTT CASSLDKGLGDTEAFF
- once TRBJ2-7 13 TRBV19 TGTGCCAGTAGTCGAGGCAGAACCTACGAGCAGTACTTC CASSRGRTYEQYF
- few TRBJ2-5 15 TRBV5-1 TGCGCCAGCAGCTTGGTACTAGCCGCCCAAGAGACCCAGTACTTC CASSLVLAAQETQYF
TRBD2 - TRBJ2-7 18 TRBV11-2 TGTGCCAGCAGCCCAGTAGCCACTAGCGGGGGTGGGTCCTACGAGCAGTACTTC CASSPVATSGGGSYEQYF
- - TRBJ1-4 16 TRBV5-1 TGCGCCAGCACTATTCACCCCGGTAGAACTAATGAAAAACTGTTTTTT CASTIHPGRTNEKLFF
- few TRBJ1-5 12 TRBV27 TGTGCCAGCGCCACAGCCTTTCAGCCCCAGCATTTT CASATAFQPQHF
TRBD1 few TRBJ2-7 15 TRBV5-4 TGTGCCAGCAGCCAGGGACAGGGGAGGCCCTACGAGCAGTACTTC CASSQGQGRPYEQYF
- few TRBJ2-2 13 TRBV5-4 TGTGCCAGCAGCTTGGTAGACACCGGGGAGCTGTTTTTT CASSLVDTGELFF